This TCR beta chain stems from a study of T cells in Graves' hyperthyroidism and ophthalmopathy. Germline loops: CDR1 LGHDT, CDR2 YNNKEL (reference sequence). This CDR3 spans 16 amino acids. Deletions cut 4 bases from V and 2 bases from J, with 17 bases between. Template material for amplifying TCR beta CDR3 regions consisted of RNA transcripts. The study used the HTBI primer set for a first-round RT-PCR of the TCR CDR3. TCRdb independently ran MiXCR on the multiplex PCR reads; one entry per CDR3 protein. In the table there are roughly 30,000 distinct CDR3 sequences, approximately 45% of which are singletons. This clonotype came up many times.

This receptor was identified in a woman in her thirties with Graves' hyperthyroidism. The material sequenced was blood. The chain links TRBV3-1 to TRBJ2-5; D gene unclear. The CDR3 DNA reads as TGTGCCAGCAGCCGAAGCTCCGCCCCAGTACAAGAGACCCAGTACTTC. Translating gives CASSRSSAPVQETQYF.